This T cell receptor beta chain was sequenced for a study of graft-versus-host responses after intestinal transplantation. This clone turned up a few times. The V end lost 0 bases, the J end lost 3 bases, and 9 bases lay between the germline ends. From germline, CDR1 is LGHNA and CDR2 YSLEER. There are 14 residues in the CDR3. TCRdb's copy holds only in-frame clones and misses some; the assay was immunoSEQ multiplex PCR. The sample carries over 45,000 clones, roughly 90% recorded once. The clonotype originates from a human patient who received an intestinal transplant, so some T cells may come from the graft donor. This material consisted of PBMCs, taken 26 days after transplant. The V call is TRBV4-3, the J call TRBJ2-7; perhaps D is TRBD1 or TRBD2 (5 bases each). The CDR3 sequence is CASSQDLGGYEQYV. In DNA form, the CDR3 reads TGCGCCAGCAGCCAAGATCTTGGGGGCTACGAGCAGTACGTC.